This T cell receptor beta chain comes out of a study of a mutant IDH1 vaccine in newly diagnosed glioma. Turning to the study itself: Vaccination followed radiotherapy alone by 4-6 weeks, or accompanied temozolomide cycles. Every participant had undergone radiotherapy, temozolomide, or both before, and most underwent both. Visit V12 was at week 35; visit V13 was at week 47. Study-wide points: Induction of immune responses by the vaccine occurred in about 95% of patients.

Generated by immunoSEQ multiplex PCR, the TCRdb table keeps only in-frame clones and is missing some. The table has almost 25,000 clones, about four fifths seen once; the top ten hold 3.8%. The CDR3 runs to 13 residues. Germline CDR1 is SGDLS and CDR2 is YYNGEE. The V gene lost 9 bases and the J gene lost 4 bases, with 16 bases spanning the gap. Concerning this clone itself: Its antigen is not known.

The time point here: week 47, end of study. In every dose of vaccine, 300 ug of mutant IDH1 20-mer peptide was given alongside topical imiquimod. This sample comprised PBMCs, obtained from a glioma patient whose treatment included an IDH1 peptide vaccine. This receptor was obtained from a man in his forties with glioma. Some clones in this sample may be carry-over from other donors' samples. The rearrangement links TRBV9 to TRBJ1-1; a weak D match, TRBD1 (5 bases). The CDR3 DNA is TGTGCCACCGGACCGGGACCCAGCACTGAAGCTTTCTTT. It translates to CATGPGPSTEAFF.